This TCR beta chain was retrieved from a study of blood T cell repertoires in COVID-19. On the study more broadly: PBMCs, B-cell-depleted T cells, or T cells were the source of the cDNA or gDNA that made up the material.

CDR3 length equals 16 residues. TCRdb's copy holds only in-frame clones and misses some; the assay was immunoSEQ multiplex PCR. The sample has 70,000 to 100,000 clones; roughly 84% are singletons. The TCR was taken from a woman aged 80 or over with acute or convalescent COVID-19. Sequences were obtained from peripheral blood. The chain links TRBV21-1 to TRBJ1-2; TRBD1 is the table's D call and was not checked against the DNA. TRBV21-1 is annotated as a pseudogene. The CDR3 loop reads CASSKAGRDRNYGYTF. The CDR3, as DNA: TGTGCCAGCAGCAAAGCTGGCAGGGATCGGAACTATGGCTACACCTTC.